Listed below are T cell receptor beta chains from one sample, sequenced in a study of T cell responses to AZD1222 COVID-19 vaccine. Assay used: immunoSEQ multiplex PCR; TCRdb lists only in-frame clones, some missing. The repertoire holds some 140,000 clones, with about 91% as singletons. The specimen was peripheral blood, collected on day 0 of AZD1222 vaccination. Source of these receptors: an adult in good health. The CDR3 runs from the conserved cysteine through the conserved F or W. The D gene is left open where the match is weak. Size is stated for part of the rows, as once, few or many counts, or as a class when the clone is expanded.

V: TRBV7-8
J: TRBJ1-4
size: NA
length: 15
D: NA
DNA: TGTGCCAGCAGCGAGGACCCGTATACTAATGAAAAACTGTTTTTT
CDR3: CASSEDPYTNEKLFF

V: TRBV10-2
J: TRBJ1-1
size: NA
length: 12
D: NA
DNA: TGCGCCAGCAGTGACTGGGGCACTGAAGCTTTCTTT
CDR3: CASSDWGTEAFF

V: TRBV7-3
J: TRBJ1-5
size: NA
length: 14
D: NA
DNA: TGTGCCAGCAGCTTAGGGGGGGCAGGGCAGCCCCAGCATTTT
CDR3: CASSLGGAGQPQHF

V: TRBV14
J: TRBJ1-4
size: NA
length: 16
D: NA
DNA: TGTGCCAGCAGCCCTCTAGGGCAGGGTAGGGATGAAAAACTGTTTTTT
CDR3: CASSPLGQGRDEKLFF

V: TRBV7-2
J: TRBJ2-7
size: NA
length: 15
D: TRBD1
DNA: TGTGCCAGCAGCCGCCTCCGGGACAGGGGCTACGAGCAGTACTTC
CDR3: CASSRLRDRGYEQYF

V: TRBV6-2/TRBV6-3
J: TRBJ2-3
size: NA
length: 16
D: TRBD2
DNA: TGTGCCAGCAGCCCTTGGAGCGGGACTAGCACAGATACGCAGTATTTT
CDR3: CASSPWSGTSTDTQYF

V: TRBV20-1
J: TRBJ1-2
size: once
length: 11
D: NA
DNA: TGCAGTGCTATAACAGGAGATGGCTACACCTTC
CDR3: CSAITGDGYTF

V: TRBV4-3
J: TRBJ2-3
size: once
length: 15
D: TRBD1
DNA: TGCGCCAGCAGCCAAAGTGGGACAGGGACAGATACGCAGTATTTT
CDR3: CASSQSGTGTDTQYF

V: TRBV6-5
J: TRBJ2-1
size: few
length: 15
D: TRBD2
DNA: TGTGCCAGCAGCCACGACGGGACTAGTTCTCATGAGCAGTTCTTC
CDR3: CASSHDGTSSHEQFF

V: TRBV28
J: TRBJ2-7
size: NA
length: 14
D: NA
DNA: TGTGCCAGCAGTTTAACTTGGGGGAACTACGAGCAGTACTTC
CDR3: CASSLTWGNYEQYF

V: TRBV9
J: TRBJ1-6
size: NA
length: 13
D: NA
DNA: TGTGCCAGCAGCGTAGGTCCCGAGCTCCCCCTCCACTTT
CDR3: CASSVGPELPLHF

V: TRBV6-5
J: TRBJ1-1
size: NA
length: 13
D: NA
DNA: TGTGCCAGCAGTTACGAGTTGAACACTGAAGCTTTCTTT
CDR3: CASSYELNTEAFF

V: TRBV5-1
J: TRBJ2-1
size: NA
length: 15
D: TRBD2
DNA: TGCGCCAGCAGCTTGGCTAGCGGCTCCTACAATGAGCAGTTCTTC
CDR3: CASSLASGSYNEQFF

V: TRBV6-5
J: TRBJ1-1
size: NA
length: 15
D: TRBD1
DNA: TGTGCCAGCAGAAAGGGACAGCCTTTGAACACTGAAGCTTTCTTT
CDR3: CASRKGQPLNTEAFF

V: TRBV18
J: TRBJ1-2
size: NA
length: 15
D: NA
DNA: TGTGCCAGCTCACCACCAATAGTTGCGAGTTATGGCTACACCTTC
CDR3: CASSPPIVASYGYTF

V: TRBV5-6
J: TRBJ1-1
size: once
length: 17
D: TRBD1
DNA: TGTGCCAGCAGCTCTATACCGGGGGACAGTGTCGACACTGAAGCTTTCTTT
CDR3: CASSSIPGDSVDTEAFF

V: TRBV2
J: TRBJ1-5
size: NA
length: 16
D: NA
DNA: TGTGCCAGCAGTGACTTCGGCCCGCGGAGCAATCAGCCCCAGCATTTT
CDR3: CASSDFGPRSNQPQHF

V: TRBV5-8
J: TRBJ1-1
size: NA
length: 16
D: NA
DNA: TGTGCCAGCAGCTTCGGATTCGGCAGTGTACTGCCTGAAGCTTTCTTT
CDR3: CASSFGFGSVLPEAFF

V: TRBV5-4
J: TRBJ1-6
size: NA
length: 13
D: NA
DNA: TGTGCCAGCAGCTTGTGGCGGGATTCACCCCTCCACTTT
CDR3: CASSLWRDSPLHF

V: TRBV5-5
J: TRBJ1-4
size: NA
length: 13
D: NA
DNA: TGTGCCAGCAGCTCGGGACCGAATGAAAAACTGTTTTTT
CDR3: CASSSGPNEKLFF

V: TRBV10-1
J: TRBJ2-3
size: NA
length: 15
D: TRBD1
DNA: TGCGCCAGCAGTGAGACAGGGGGACGGGAAGATACGCAGTATTTT
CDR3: CASSETGGREDTQYF

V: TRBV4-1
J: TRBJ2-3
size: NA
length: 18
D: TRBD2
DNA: TGCGCCAGCAGCCAAGCCCGGGGACTAGCGGATTACACAGATACGCAGTATTTT
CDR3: CASSQARGLADYTDTQYF

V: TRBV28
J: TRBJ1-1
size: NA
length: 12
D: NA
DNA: TGTGCCAGCAGTTTGGTGAACACTGAAGCTTTCTTT
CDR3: CASSLVNTEAFF

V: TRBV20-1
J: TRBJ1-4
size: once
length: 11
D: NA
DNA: TGCAGTGCTAGGGACCTCGAAAAACTGTTTTTT
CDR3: CSARDLEKLFF

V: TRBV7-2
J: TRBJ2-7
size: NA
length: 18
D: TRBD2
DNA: TGTGCCAGCAGCTTAGTATCCCGACTAGCGGGGGGTTCCTACGAGCAGTACTTC
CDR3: CASSLVSRLAGGSYEQYF

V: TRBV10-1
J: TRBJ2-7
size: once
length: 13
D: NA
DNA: TGCGCCAGCAGTTGCCAATTGATCCACGAGCAGTACTTC
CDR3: CASSCQLIHEQYF

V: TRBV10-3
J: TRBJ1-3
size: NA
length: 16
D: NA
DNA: TGTGCCATCAGTGAGTTTGGCCAGAGCTCTGGAAACACCATATATTTT
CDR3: CAISEFGQSSGNTIYF

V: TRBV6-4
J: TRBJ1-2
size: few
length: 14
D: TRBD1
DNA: TGTGCCAGCAGTGAAGGGACAGGGGTCGGTGGCTACACCTTC
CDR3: CASSEGTGVGGYTF

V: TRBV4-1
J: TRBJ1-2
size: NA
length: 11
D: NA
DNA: TGCGCCAGCAGCCCAGGGGCTGGCTACACCTTC
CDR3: CASSPGAGYTF

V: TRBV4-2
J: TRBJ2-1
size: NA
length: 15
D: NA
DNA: TGTGCCAGCAGCCTCAATTTCGGAGGGGAATACGAGCAGTTCTTC
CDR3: CASSLNFGGEYEQFF

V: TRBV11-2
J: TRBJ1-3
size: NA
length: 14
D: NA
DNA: TGTGCCAGCAGCGCAGGGTTCTCTGGAAACACCATATATTTT
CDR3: CASSAGFSGNTIYF

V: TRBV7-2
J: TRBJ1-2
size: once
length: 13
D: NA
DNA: TGTGCCAGCAGCTTAGGGGCAGGGGCTGGCTACACCTTC
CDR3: CASSLGAGAGYTF

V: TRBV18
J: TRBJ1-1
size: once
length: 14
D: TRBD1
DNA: TGTGCCAGCTCACCGATTCGACAGGGGCTTGGTGCTTTCTTT
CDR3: CASSPIRQGLGAFF

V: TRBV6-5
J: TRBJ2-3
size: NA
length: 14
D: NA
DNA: TGTGCCAGCAGCCTCCAGGGGTACACAGATACGCAGTATTTT
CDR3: CASSLQGYTDTQYF

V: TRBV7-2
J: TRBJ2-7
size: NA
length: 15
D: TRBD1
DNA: TGTGCCAGCAGCTTAGAGGACAGGGTTTTTACCGAGCAGTACTTC
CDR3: CASSLEDRVFTEQYF

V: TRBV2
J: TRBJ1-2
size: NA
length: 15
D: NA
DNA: TGTGCCAGCAGTGAAAGGGGCAGGGCGCGGTCTGGCTACACCTTC
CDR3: CASSERGRARSGYTF

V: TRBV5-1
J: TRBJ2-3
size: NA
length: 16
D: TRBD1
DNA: TGCGCCAGCAGCTGGGACGGGACAGGGGGAACAGATACGCAGTATTTT
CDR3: CASSWDGTGGTDTQYF

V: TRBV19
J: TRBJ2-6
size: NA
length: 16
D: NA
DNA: TGTGCCAGTACCCAGCGGAGGGGATCTGGGGCCAACGTCCTGACTTTC
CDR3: CASTQRRGSGANVLTF

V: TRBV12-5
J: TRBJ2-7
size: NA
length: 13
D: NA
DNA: TGTGCTAGTGGTTTGTCGCCAAACGGCGAGCAGTACTTC
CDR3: CASGLSPNGEQYF

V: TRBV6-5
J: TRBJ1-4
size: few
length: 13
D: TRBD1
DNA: TGTGCCAGCAGTCTCAGGGGGTCCGAAAAACTGTTTTTT
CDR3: CASSLRGSEKLFF

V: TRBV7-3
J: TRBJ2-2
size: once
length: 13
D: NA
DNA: TGTGCCAGCAGCGTATCGCGGGCCGGGGAGCTGTTTTTT
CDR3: CASSVSRAGELFF

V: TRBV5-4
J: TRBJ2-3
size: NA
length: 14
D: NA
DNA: TGTGCCAGCAGCCTGACTGGTAGCACAGATACGCAGTATTTT
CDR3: CASSLTGSTDTQYF

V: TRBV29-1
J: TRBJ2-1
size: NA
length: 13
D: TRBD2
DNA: TGCAGCGCAGACAGCGGGGGGTACAATGAGCAGTTCTTC
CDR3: CSADSGGYNEQFF

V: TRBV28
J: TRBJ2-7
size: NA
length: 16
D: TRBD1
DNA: TGTGCCAGCAGTTTACTCCCGGGACAGGGGGCCTACGAGCAGTACTTC
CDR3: CASSLLPGQGAYEQYF

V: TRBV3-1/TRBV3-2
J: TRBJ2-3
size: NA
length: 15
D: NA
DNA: TGTGCCAGCAGCAACACTAGGCCCCACGGAGATACGCAGTATTTT
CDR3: CASSNTRPHGDTQYF

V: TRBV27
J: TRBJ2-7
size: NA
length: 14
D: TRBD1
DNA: TGTGCCAGCAGGCGCGCAGGGGGTTGGGACGAGCAGTACTTC
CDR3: CASRRAGGWDEQYF

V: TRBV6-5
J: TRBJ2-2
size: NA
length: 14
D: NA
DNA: TGTGCCAGCAGTTACTACACATACACCGGGGAGCTGTTTTTT
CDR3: CASSYYTYTGELFF

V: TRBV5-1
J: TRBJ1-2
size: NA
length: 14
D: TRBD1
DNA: TGCGCCAGCAGCTTGGACACGACAGGGGGTGGCTACACCTTC
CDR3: CASSLDTTGGGYTF

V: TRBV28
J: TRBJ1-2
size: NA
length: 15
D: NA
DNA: TGTGCCAGCAGTCCCCTGAGTTTAGCTAACTATGGCTACACCTTC
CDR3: CASSPLSLANYGYTF

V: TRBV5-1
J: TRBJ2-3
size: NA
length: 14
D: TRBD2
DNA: TGCGCCAGCAGTATGACTAGCGGCACAGATACGCAGTATTTT
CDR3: CASSMTSGTDTQYF

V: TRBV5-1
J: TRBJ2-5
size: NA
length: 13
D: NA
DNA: TGCGCCAGCAGGTCGGGGCTAGCGGAGACCCAGTACTTC
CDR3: CASRSGLAETQYF

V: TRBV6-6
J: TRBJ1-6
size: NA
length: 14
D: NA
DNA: TGTGCCAGCAGAGGGGTATCCTATAATTCACCCCTCCACTTT
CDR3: CASRGVSYNSPLHF

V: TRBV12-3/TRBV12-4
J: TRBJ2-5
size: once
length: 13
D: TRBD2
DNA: TGTGCCAGCAACTCCGGGGGGGCTGAGACCCAGTACTTC
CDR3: CASNSGGAETQYF

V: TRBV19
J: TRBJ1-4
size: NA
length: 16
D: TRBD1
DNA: TGTGCCAGTAGGCGGGACAGGGAAGGGCGTAATGAAAAACTGTTTTTT
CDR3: CASRRDREGRNEKLFF